The entry that follows covers one T cell receptor (beta chain) sequence. This clone appeared a few times. Its binding antigen is unknown. Base qualities are missing; no much larger clone stands one base away. This entry comes from a study of blood T cell repertoires in COVID-19 (TCRdb year 2020). Looking at the study overall: Samples from collaborators originated in the United States, Italy and Spain and spanned both the acute and convalescent phases of COVID-19. The samples were drawn from two sources: the first 160 participants of the ongoing ImmuneRACE study, and over 1,000 subjects contributed by 6 global collaborators. Sample metadata almost always included a de-identified subject ID, COVID-19 status, age in years and sex. The material from the prospective study consisted of cDNA or gDNA derived from T cells, B-cell-depleted T cells, or PBMCs. Deeply sampled blood TCRbeta repertoires from subjects exposed to, actively infected with, or recovered from COVID-19 were included in the dataset. Where available, HLA class I and class II types were obtained from metadata supplied by the sample provider rather than from assay-based typing. The repertoires were released in a freely available public database meant as a resource for research on the immune response to SARS-CoV-2. The investigation overall reported the following: The quantity of clinical and demographic metadata differed by source and by participant and was supplied without curation.

The collaborating institutions used their own protocols to collect whole blood in K2EDTA tubes. For TCRbeta analysis, collaborators shipped samples as frozen whole blood, isolated PBMCs, or DNA extracted from either of those sample types. The immunoSEQ Assay, a bias-controlled multiplex PCR, was used to amplify TCRbeta CDR3 regions from genomic DNA. Under the source paper's analysis protocol: Within the assay, amplification of reference gene primers was used to estimate how many nucleated cells each sample contained. To quantify the absolute abundance of each unique TCRbeta CDR3 rearrangement, sequence reads were collapsed and filtered. For each sample, productive Simpson clonality was calculated as the square root of Simpson's diversity index across productive rearrangements. TCRdb's version of the immuneACCESS table is confined to in-frame rearrangements and falls short of the full clone set. An unresolved V gene accounts for under half of the shortfall where checked; the remainder is of unknown origin. V and J calls and clone size come straight from that table; D and trimming were deduced from the DNA. The sample table contains around 120,000 clones; only one count was recorded for 78% of them. The ten largest clones add up to approximately 2.5% of the sample.

Material for sequencing was peripheral blood. This clonotype was obtained from a man aged 65 to 79 with acute or convalescent COVID-19.

CDR3 sequence: CAWRRDISGNTIYF. The nucleotide sequence is TGTGCCTGGAGGAGGGACATCTCTGGAAACACCATATATTTT. The V and J segments used are TRBV30 and TRBJ1-3; a weak D assignment points to TRBD1 (6 bases agree). Deletion took 3 bases off V and 0 bases off J, with a span of 9 bases between the germline ends. The CDR3 starts with the cysteine, ends with the phenylalanine, and has 14 residues. Just the 42-base CDR3 DNA is kept, in frame starting at base 1. In the germline V gene (reference sequence), CDR1 corresponds to GTSNPN and CDR2 to SVGIG.